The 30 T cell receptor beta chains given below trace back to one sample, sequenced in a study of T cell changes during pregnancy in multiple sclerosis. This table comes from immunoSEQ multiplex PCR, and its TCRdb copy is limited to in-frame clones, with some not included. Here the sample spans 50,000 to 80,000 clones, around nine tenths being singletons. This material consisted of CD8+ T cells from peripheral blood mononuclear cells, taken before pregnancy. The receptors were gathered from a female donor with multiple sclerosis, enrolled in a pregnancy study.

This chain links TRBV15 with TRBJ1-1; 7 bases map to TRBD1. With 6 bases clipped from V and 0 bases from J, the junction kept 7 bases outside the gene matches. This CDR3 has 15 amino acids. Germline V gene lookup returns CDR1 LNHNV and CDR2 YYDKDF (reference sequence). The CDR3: CATRKTGTMNTEAFF. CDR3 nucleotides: TGTGCCACCAGGAAGACAGGGACCATGAACACTGAAGCTTTCTTT.

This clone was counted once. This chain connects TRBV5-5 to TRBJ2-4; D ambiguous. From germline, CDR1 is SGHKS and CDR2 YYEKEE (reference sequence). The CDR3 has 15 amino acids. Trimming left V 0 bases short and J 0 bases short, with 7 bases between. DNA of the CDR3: TGTGCCAGCAGCTTGGGCCACTTAGCCAAAAACATTCAGTACTTC. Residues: CASSLGHLAKNIQYF.

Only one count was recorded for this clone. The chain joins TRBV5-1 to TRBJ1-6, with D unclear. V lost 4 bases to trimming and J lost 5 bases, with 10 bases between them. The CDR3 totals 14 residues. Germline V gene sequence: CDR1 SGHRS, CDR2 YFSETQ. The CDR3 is CASSPGNDNSPLHF. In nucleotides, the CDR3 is TGCGCCAGCAGCCCGGGTAACGATAATTCACCCCTCCACTTT.

CDR3 protein: CAITPAGDTEAFF. The CDR3 DNA reads TGTGCCATCACCCCAGCCGGGGACACTGAAGCTTTCTTT. This chain links TRBV10-3 with TRBJ1-1; D gene uncertain. CDR3 size: 13 residues. V was pared by 7 bases and J by 3 bases, with 12 bases between. Germline CDR1 ENHRY, CDR2 SYGVKD.

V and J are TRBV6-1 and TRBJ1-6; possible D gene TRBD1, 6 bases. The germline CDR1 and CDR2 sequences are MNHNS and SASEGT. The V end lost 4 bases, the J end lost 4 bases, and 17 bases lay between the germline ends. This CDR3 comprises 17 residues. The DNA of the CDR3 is TGTGCCAGCAGTGCAGGACCCAGGGGAAAGTATAATTCACCCCTCCACTTT. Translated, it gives CASSAGPRGKYNSPLHF.

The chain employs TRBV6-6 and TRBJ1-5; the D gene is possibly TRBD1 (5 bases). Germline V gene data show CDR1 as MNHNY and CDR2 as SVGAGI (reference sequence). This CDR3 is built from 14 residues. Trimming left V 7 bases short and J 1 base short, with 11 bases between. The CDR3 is CASIAGVSNQPQHF. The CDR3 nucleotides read TGTGCCAGCATTGCGGGGGTGAGCAATCAGCCCCAGCATTTT.

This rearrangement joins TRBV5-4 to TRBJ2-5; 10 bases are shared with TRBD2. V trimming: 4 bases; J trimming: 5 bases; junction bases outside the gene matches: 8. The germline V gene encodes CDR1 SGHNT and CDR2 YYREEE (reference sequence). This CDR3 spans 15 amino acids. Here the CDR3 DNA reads TGTGCCAGCAGCCCCGGACTAGCGGTGGGGGAGACCCAGTACTTC. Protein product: CASSPGLAVGETQYF.

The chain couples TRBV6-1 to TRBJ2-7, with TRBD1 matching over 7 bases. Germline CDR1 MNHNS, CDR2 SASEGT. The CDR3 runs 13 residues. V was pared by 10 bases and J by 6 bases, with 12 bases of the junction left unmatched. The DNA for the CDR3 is TGTGCCACCAAATTTTCGACAGGGCCCGAGCAGTACTTC. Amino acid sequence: CATKFSTGPEQYF.

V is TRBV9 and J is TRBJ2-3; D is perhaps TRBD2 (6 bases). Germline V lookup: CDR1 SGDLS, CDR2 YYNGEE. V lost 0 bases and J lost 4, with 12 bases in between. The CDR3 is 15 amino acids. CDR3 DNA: TGTGCCAGCAGCGTAGAAGGAGGGGTCCCAGATACGCAGTATTTT. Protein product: CASSVEGGVPDTQYF.

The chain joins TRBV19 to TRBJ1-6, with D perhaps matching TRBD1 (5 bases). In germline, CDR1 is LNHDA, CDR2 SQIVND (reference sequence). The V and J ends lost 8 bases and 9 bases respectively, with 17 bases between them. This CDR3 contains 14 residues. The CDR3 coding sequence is TGTGCCAGTGCCATAGGGGAAGGGGTTTCACCCCTCCACTTT. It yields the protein CASAIGEGVSPLHF.

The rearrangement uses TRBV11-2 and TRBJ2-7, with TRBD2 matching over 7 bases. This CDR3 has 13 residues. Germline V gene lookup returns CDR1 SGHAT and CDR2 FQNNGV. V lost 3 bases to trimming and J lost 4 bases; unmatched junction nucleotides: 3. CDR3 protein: CASSLGGRYEQYF. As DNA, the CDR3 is TGTGCCAGCAGCTTGGGGGGGAGGTACGAGCAGTACTTC.

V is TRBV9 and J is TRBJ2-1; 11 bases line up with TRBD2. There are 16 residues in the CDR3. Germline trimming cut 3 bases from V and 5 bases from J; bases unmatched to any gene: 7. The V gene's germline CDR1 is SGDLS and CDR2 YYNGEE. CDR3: CASSARVAGGDNEQFF. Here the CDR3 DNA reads TGTGCCAGCAGCGCCCGAGTAGCGGGGGGGGACAATGAGCAGTTCTTC.

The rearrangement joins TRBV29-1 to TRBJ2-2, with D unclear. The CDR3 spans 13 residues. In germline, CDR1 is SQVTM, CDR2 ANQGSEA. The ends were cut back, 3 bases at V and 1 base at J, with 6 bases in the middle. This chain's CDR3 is CSVDWQNTGELFF. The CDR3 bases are TGCAGCGTTGACTGGCAGAACACCGGGGAGCTGTTTTTT.

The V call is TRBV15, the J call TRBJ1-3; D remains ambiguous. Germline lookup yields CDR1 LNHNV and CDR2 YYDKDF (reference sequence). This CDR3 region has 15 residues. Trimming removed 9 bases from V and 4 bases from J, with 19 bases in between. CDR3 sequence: CATRGRHIGGNTIYF. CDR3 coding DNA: TGTGCCACACGAGGGAGGCACATAGGGGGAAACACCATATATTTT.

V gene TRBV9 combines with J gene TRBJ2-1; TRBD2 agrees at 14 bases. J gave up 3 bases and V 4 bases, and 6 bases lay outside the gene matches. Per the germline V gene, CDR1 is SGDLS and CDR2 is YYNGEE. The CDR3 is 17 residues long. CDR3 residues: CASSHPGTSGGYNEQFF. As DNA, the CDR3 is TGTGCCAGCAGCCATCCTGGGACTAGCGGGGGCTACAATGAGCAGTTCTTC.

The CDR3: CASSQPGLNTDTQYF. CDR3 in DNA: TGCGCCAGCAGCCAACCGGGACTCAACACAGATACGCAGTATTTT. The chain links TRBV4-1 to TRBJ2-3, with D possibly TRBD2 on 6 matching bases. Germline lookup yields CDR1 MGHRA and CDR2 YSYEKL. V lost 2 bases and J lost 2, with 11 bases in between. The CDR3 sequence is 15 residues long.

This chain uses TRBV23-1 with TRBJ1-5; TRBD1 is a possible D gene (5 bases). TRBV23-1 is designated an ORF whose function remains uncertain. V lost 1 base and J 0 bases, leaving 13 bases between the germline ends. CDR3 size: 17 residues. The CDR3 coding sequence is TGCGCCAGCAGTCAATGTATAAGGGGATATAGCAATCAGCCCCAGCATTTT. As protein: CASSQCIRGYSNQPQHF.

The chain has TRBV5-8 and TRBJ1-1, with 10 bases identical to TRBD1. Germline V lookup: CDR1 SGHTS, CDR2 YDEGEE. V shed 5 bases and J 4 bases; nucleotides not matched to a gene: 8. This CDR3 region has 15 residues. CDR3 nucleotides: TGTGCCAGCAGATTCGACAGGGGGCTGTTCACTGAAGCTTTCTTT. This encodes CASRFDRGLFTEAFF.

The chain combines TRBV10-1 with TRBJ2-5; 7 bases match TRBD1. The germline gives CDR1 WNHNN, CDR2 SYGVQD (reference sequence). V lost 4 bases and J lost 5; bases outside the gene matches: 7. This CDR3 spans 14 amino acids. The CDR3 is CASSALGQQETQYF. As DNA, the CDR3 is TGCGCCAGCAGTGCACTGGGACAGCAGGAGACCCAGTACTTC.

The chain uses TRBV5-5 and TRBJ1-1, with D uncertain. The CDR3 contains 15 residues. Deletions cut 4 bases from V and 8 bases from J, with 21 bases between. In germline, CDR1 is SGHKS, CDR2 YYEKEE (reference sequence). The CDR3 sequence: CASSIETWTYTEAFF. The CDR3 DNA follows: TGTGCCAGCAGCATCGAAACGTGGACTTATACGGAAGCTTTCTTT.

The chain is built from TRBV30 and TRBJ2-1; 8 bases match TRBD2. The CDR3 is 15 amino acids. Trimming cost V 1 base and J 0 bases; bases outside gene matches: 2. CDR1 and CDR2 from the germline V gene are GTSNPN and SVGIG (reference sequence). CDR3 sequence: CAWSESGSSYNEQFF. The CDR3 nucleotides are TGTGCCTGGAGTGAAAGCGGGAGCTCCTACAATGAGCAGTTCTTC.

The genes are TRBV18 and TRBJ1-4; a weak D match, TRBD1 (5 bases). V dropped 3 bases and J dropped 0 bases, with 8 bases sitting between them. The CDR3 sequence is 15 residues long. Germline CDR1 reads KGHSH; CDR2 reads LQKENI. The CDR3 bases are TGTGCCAGCTCACCTTCGACAGCAACTAATGAAAAACTGTTTTTT. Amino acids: CASSPSTATNEKLFF.

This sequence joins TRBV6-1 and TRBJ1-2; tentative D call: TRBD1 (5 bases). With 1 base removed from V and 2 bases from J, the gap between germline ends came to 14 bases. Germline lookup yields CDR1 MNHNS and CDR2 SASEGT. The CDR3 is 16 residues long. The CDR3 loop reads CASSEEGRQPNYGYTF. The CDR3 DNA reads TGTGCCAGCAGTGAAGAGGGGAGGCAACCCAACTATGGCTACACCTTC.

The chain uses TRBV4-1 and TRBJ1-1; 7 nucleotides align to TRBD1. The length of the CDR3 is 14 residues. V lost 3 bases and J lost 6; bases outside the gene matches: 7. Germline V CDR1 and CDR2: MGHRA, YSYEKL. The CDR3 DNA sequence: TGCGCCAGCAGCCAGAGGCAGGGGGAAGCTGAAGCTTTCTTT. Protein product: CASSQRQGEAEAFF.

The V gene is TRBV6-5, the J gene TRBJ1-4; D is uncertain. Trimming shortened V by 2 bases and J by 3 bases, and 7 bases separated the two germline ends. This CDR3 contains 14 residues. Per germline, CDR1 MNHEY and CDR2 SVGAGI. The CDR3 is CASSYVGPNEKLFF. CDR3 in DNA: TGTGCCAGCAGTTACGTGGGCCCTAATGAAAAACTGTTTTTT.

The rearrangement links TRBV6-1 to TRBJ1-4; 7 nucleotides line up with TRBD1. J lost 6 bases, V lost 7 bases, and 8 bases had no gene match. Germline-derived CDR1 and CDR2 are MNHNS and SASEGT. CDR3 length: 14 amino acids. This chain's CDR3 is CASTVTGLDEKLFF. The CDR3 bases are TGTGCCAGCACTGTGACAGGGTTGGATGAAAAACTGTTTTTT.

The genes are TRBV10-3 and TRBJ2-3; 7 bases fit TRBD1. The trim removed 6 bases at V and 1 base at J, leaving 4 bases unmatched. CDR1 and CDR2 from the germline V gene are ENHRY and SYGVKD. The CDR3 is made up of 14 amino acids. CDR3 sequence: CAIREQGRTDTQYF. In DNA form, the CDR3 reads TGTGCCATCAGGGAACAGGGGCGCACAGATACGCAGTATTTT.

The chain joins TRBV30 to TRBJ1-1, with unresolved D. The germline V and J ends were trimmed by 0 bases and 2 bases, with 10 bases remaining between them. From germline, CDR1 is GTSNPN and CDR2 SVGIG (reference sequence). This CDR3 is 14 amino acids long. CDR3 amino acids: CAWSVSGTNTEAFF. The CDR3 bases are TGTGCCTGGAGTGTAAGCGGCACCAACACTGAAGCTTTCTTT.

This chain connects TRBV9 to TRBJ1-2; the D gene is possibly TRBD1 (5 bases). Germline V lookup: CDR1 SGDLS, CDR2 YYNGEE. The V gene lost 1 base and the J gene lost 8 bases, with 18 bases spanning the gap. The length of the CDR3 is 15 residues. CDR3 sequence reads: CASSVLTQGFEGYTF. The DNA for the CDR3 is TGTGCCAGCAGCGTACTGACTCAGGGTTTCGAGGGCTACACCTTC.

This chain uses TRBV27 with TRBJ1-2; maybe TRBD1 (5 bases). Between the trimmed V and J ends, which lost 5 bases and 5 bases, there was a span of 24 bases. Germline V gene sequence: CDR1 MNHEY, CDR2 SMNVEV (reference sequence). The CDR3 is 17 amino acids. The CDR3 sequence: CASSTGGTAPSLYGYTF. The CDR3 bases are TGTGCCAGCAGTACCGGGGGAACTGCCCCCTCCCTTTATGGCTACACCTTC.